This T cell receptor (beta chain) was identified during a study of naive and memory T cell subsets. This clonotype was found a few times. Its antigen is as yet unknown. General study findings and limits: Naive and memory subsets had different power law exponents for TCR abundance. TCR counts from RNA may reflect activation-linked expression changes.

The beta constant-region primer was an equimolar mix of two oligonucleotides covering TRBC1 and TRBC2. The ligated cDNA underwent four PCR rounds using SP2 and nested alpha and beta constant-region primers. Each CDR3 protein is one row after TCRdb ran MiXCR on the UMI-ligation and nested PCR reads. The sample yields about 22,000 distinct CDR3 sequences, more than 7% seen once. From the second PCR step, alpha and beta chains were amplified apart. CMV status came from CD4+ T cell IFNgamma after overnight CMV lysate stimulation of fresh PBMCs. Trimming at V came to 6 bases and at J to 5 bases, leaving 4 bases not matched to a gene. The CDR3 spans 12 residues. CDR1 is DFQATT, CDR2 SNEGSKA, per germline (reference sequence).

The chain uses TRBV20-1 and TRBJ1-1; 9 bases match TRBD1. The TCR sequence derives from a human donor in good health. Sequenced: central memory CD8+ T cells from blood. The chain's CDR3 is CSARTGETEAFF. The CDR3 coding sequence is TGCAGTGCGCGGACAGGGGAAACTGAAGCTTTCTTT.